This entry lists 10 T cell receptor beta chains sequenced from one sample in a study of blood T cell repertoires in COVID-19. The assay was immunoSEQ multiplex PCR, and TCRdb's table has in-frame clones only and misses some. The data hold around 700,000 clones, with around 89% observed a single time. Sequencing was done on a sample of peripheral blood. These receptor sequences come from a woman under 30 with acute or convalescent COVID-19.

This chain joins TRBV2 and TRBJ2-7; 9 positions match TRBD1. The germline V gene encodes CDR1 SNHLY and CDR2 FYNNEI. The CDR3 runs to 15 residues. The V gene end was trimmed by 4 bases and the J gene end by 6 bases; junction bases not matched to a gene: 10. The CDR3 nucleotides are TGTGCCAGCAGTGTGGAAAGACAGGGGGGTTCCGAGCAGTACTTC. This translates into CASSVERQGGSEQYF.

This chain connects TRBV6-1 to TRBJ1-1; 7 bases match TRBD1. J was trimmed by 7 bases and V by 1 base; bases with no gene match: 9. This CDR3 spans 15 amino acids. Per the germline V gene, CDR1 is MNHNS and CDR2 is SASEGT. The CDR3 coding sequence is TGTGCCAGCAGTGAAGTTATAGGGGGCTGGGGTGAAGCTTTCTTT. Translating gives CASSEVIGGWGEAFF.

V gene TRBV5-8 combines with J gene TRBJ1-5, with D possibly TRBD1 on 5 matching bases. This CDR3 has 13 amino acids. CDR1 is SGHTS and CDR2 is YDEGEE in the germline V gene. Trimming removed 4 bases at V and 7 bases at J, with 12 bases between. The CDR3 DNA is TGTGCCAGCAGCCTCAGGGATTGGCAGCCCCAGCATTTT. It is translated as CASSLRDWQPQHF.

V and J are TRBV30 and TRBJ1-1; 9 bases are a match to TRBD1. Per the germline V gene, CDR1 is GTSNPN and CDR2 is SVGIG (reference sequence). This CDR3 region has 14 residues. After removal of 3 bases from V and 7 bases from J, the junction contained 9 bases not matched to a gene. The CDR3 region is CAWRMTGGDYEAFF. The CDR3 nucleotides are TGTGCCTGGAGGATGACAGGGGGAGACTATGAAGCTTTCTTT.

The chain has TRBV5-6 and TRBJ2-5, with no clear D. Deletions cut 0 bases from V and 5 bases from J, with 17 bases between. Looked up from germline, CDR1 is SGHDT and CDR2 is YYEEEE. The CDR3 length is 16 residues. In nucleotides, the CDR3 is TGTGCCAGCAGCTTGGGGTGGAGCCTCGTCGTCGAGACCCAGTACTTC. Translated: CASSLGWSLVVETQYF.

The chain links TRBV7-8 to TRBJ2-2, with D possibly matching TRBD2 (5 bases). The germline gives CDR1 SGHVS, CDR2 FQNEAQ. V lost 7 bases and J 1 base, leaving 13 bases between the germline ends. This CDR3 region has 15 residues. In DNA, the CDR3 is TGTGCCAGCACCCCCATGAGGGAGAACACCGGGGAGCTGTTTTTT. Amino acid sequence: CASTPMRENTGELFF. The full variable domain, with the rest looked up from reference TRBV7-8 and TRBJ2-2, is GAGVSQSPRYKVAKRGQDVALRCDPISGHVSLFWYQQALGQGPEFLTYFQNEAQLDKSGLPSDRFFAERPEGSVSTLKIQRTQQEDSAVYLCASTPMRENTGELFFGEGSRLTVL.

The chain uses TRBV28 and TRBJ2-7; 7 bases map to TRBD1. The germline V gene encodes CDR1 MDHEN and CDR2 SYDVKM. Trimming at V came to 3 bases and at J to 3 bases, leaving 8 bases not matched to a gene. The CDR3 runs 15 residues. CDR3: CASSFRDSKIYEQYF. The CDR3 bases are TGTGCCAGCAGTTTCCGGGACAGCAAAATCTACGAGCAGTACTTC.

This chain links TRBV6-5 with TRBJ2-7; D might be TRBD1 (6 bases). The CDR3 is 16 residues long. CDR1 MNHEY and CDR2 SVGAGI come from the germline V gene. V was pared by 0 bases and J by 2 bases, with 14 bases between. The CDR3: CASSYSGDTYPYEQYF. As DNA, the CDR3 is TGTGCCAGCAGTTACTCAGGGGACACCTACCCCTACGAGCAGTACTTC.

V and J are TRBV30 and TRBJ1-4; 8 bases are a match to TRBD1. The CDR3 extends over 15 amino acids. The germline V gene has CDR1 GTSNPN and CDR2 SVGIG (reference sequence). V lost 2 bases to trimming and J lost 8 bases; unmatched junction nucleotides: 10. The CDR3 coding sequence is TGTGCCTGGAGTACAGGGGGGCCGGCCGAGGAAAAACTGTTTTTT. Translated, it gives CAWSTGGPAEEKLFF.

The rearrangement joins TRBV5-6 to TRBJ1-2; tentatively, D is TRBD1 (5 bases). With 4 bases removed from V and 4 bases from J, the gap between germline ends came to 17 bases. The CDR3 is 15 amino acids. Germline loops: CDR1 SGHDT, CDR2 YYEEEE. CDR3 region: CASSTQSGGSYGYTF. CDR3 nucleotides: TGTGCCAGCAGCACCCAAAGTGGGGGGTCCTATGGCTACACCTTC.